Below, 22 T cell receptor beta chains from the same sample are listed, as sequenced in a study of regulatory T cells in long-lasting Graves disease. Both iRepertoire HTBI primers and Arm-PCR of CDR3 regions were used to build the TCR beta libraries. TCRdb re-derived calls from the multiplex PCR reads in MiXCR, one entry per CDR3 protein. The repertoire has about 420,000 distinct CDR3 sequences, 20% to 30% of them found once; the top ten carry approximately 25%. Time point here: persistent/refractory GD, antithyroid drugs over 5 years with positive TRAb. Generation of the TCR library employed RNA extracted from PBMCs. The sample was peripheral blood mononuclear cells (PBMCs), taken when the disease was refractory, from a patient treated with antithyroid drugs. The receptors were gathered from a female donor with Graves disease.

This clonotype showed up just a few times. The gene calls are TRBV6-1 and TRBJ1-1; tentatively, D is TRBD1 (5 bases). There are 16 residues in the CDR3. Looked up from germline, CDR1 is MNHNS and CDR2 is SASEGT. V was shortened by 6 bases and J by 1 base, with 18 bases between the two germline ends. The CDR3 loop reads CASRQASNGGNTEAFF. CDR3 in DNA: TGTGCCAGCAGACAGGCTTCCAACGGGGGGAACACTGAAGCTTTCTTT.

This clonotype was observed many times. The V and J genes are TRBV6-1 and TRBJ2-2; maybe TRBD1 (5 bases). The CDR3 has 17 amino acids. The V gene's germline CDR1 is MNHNS and CDR2 SASEGT. V lost 10 bases and J 0 bases, leaving 21 bases between the germline ends. CDR3 sequence (DNA): TGTGCCACTGCCGAACGGACAAGCCTTGCGAACACCGGGGAGCTGTTTTTT. Its translation: CATAERTSLANTGELFF.

This clonotype was detected ten times or more. This rearrangement joins TRBV7-8 to TRBJ1-1; TRBD1 might be the D (5 bases). Germline lookup yields CDR1 SGHVS and CDR2 FQNEAQ. The CDR3 length is 14 residues. The V and J ends lost 5 bases and 1 base respectively, with 11 bases between them. CDR3 loop: CASSVGTANTEAFF. DNA for the CDR3: TGTGCCAGCAGCGTCGGGACCGCGAACACTGAAGCTTTCTTT.

This clonotype was counted many times. In DNA form, the CDR3 reads TGTGCCAGCAGGACCGGAGGAGCAACTAATGAAAAACTGTTTTTT. It is translated as CASRTGGATNEKLFF. The chain recombines TRBV6-1 with TRBJ1-4, with D hard to call. Between the trimmed V and J ends, which lost 6 bases and 0 bases, there was a span of 11 bases. Looked up from germline, CDR1 is MNHNS and CDR2 is SASEGT. The length of the CDR3 is 15 residues.

The V and J genes are TRBV30 and TRBJ1-5; no clear D. There are 14 residues in the CDR3. Trimming pared 0 bases from V and 4 bases from J, leaving 10 bases between. Per germline, CDR1 GTSNPN and CDR2 SVGIG (reference sequence). CDR3 DNA: TGTGCCTGGAGTGTAAAACAACCGAATCAGCCCCAGCATTTT. It yields the protein CAWSVKQPNQPQHF.

The J gene is TRBJ2-6, the V gene TRBV29-1; a possible D gene is TRBD2 (6 bases). This CDR3 comprises 14 residues. The germline gives CDR1 SQVTM, CDR2 ANQGSEA. V lost 7 bases and J 2 bases, leaving 12 bases between the germline ends. The CDR3 is CSAGTDTGANVLTF. The CDR3 DNA sequence: TGCAGCGCGGGGACTGACACTGGGGCCAACGTCCTGACTTTC.

This clonotype turned up a few times. This rearrangement joins TRBV27 to TRBJ2-7; 7 bases agree with TRBD1. J gave up 9 bases and V 1 base, and 9 bases lay outside the gene matches. The length of the CDR3 is 14 residues. CDR1 is MNHEY and CDR2 is SMNVEV in the germline V gene (reference sequence). The chain's CDR3 is CASSLYGTVHGQYF. The CDR3, as DNA: TGTGCCAGCAGTTTATATGGGACAGTCCACGGGCAGTACTTC.

This clonotype appeared many times. This chain joins TRBV2 and TRBJ1-1, with 9 bases fitting TRBD1. The junction had 15 bases not matched to a gene; V was cut back by 5 bases and J by 11 bases. CDR3 length: 15 amino acids. The germline V gene encodes CDR1 SNHLY and CDR2 FYNNEI. The DNA of the CDR3 is TGTGCCAGCAGTCCAGACAGGGGGAATCTCTTTCTGGCTTTCTTT. Residues: CASSPDRGNLFLAFF.

This clonotype was counted at least ten times. This chain uses TRBV28 with TRBJ1-1; D unresolved. The CDR3 has 13 residues. V was clipped by 1 base and J by 6 bases, with 9 bases between them. The V gene's germline CDR1 is MDHEN and CDR2 SYDVKM. Here the CDR3 reads CASSLLSIAEAFF. The CDR3 region has the DNA TGTGCCAGCAGTTTATTATCCATAGCTGAAGCTTTCTTT.

The gene calls are TRBV5-6 and TRBJ2-2, with D maybe TRBD1 (5 bases). Germline CDR1 is SGHDT and CDR2 is YYEEEE. The CDR3 has 15 amino acids. V was cut by 2 bases and J by 5 bases, with 13 bases left in between. The CDR3 is CASSLGAGGTGELFF. CDR3 nucleotide sequence: TGTGCCAGCAGCTTAGGGGCAGGCGGAACCGGGGAGCTGTTTTTT. Full variable domain (remainder filled in from reference TRBV5-6 and TRBJ2-2): DAGVTQSPTHLIKTRGQQVTLRCSPKSGHDTVSWYQQALGQGPQFIFQYYEEEERQRGNFPDRFSGHQFPNYSSELNVNALLLGDSALYLCASSLGAGGTGELFFGEGSRLTVL.

This clonotype turned up a few times. This chain uses TRBV5-1 with TRBJ1-1; weak D call: TRBD1 (5 bases). The CDR3 sequence is 13 residues long. In germline, CDR1 is SGHRS, CDR2 YFSETQ. The V and J ends lost 7 bases and 2 bases respectively, with 12 bases between them. CDR3 region: CASHLQDNTEAFF. The CDR3 DNA reads as TGCGCCAGCCACTTACAGGATAACACTGAAGCTTTCTTT.

This clonotype has ten or more counts. V gene TRBV6-1 combines with J gene TRBJ1-1; the match to TRBD1 covers 7 bases. This CDR3 contains 13 residues. Trimming removed 6 bases from V and 4 bases from J; junction bases left unmatched: 5. Per the germline V gene, CDR1 is MNHNS and CDR2 is SASEGT. The CDR3 sequence is CASSQGGATEAFF. CDR3 DNA: TGTGCCAGCAGCCAGGGGGGGGCCACTGAAGCTTTCTTT.

This chain connects TRBV30 to TRBJ1-1; D perhaps matches TRBD1 (6 bases). Per the germline V gene, CDR1 is GTSNPN and CDR2 is SVGIG (reference sequence). The V gene lost 5 bases and the J gene lost 1 base, with 11 bases spanning the gap. The CDR3 totals 13 residues. CDR3 in amino acids: CAWSRGANTEAFF. The CDR3 region has the DNA TGTGCCTGGTCCCGGGGGGCGAACACTGAAGCTTTCTTT.

This clonotype was detected many times. The chain combines TRBV30 with TRBJ2-6, with 9 bases lining up with TRBD2. Germline CDR1 is GTSNPN and CDR2 is SVGIG (reference sequence). V lost 0 bases to trimming and J lost 0 bases; unmatched junction nucleotides: 0. The CDR3 consists of 16 residues. The CDR3 nucleotides are TGTGCCTGGAGTGTACTAGCGGGCTCTGGGGCCAACGTCCTGACTTTC. Translating it yields CAWSVLAGSGANVLTF. The variable domain in full, completed from reference TRBV30 and TRBJ2-6, reads SQTIHQWPATLVQPVGSPLSLECTVEGTSNPNLYWYRQAAGRGLQLLFYSVGIGQISSEVPQNLSASRPQDRQFILSSKKLLLSDSGFYLCAWSVLAGSGANVLTFGAGSRLTVL.

The chain employs TRBV24-1 and TRBJ2-5; the D gene is possibly TRBD2 (6 bases). Between the trimmed V and J ends, which lost 2 bases and 5 bases, there was a span of 20 bases. The length of the CDR3 is 17 residues. Per germline, CDR1 KGHDR and CDR2 SFDVKD. CDR3 protein: CATSDYVGAGSGETQYF. The CDR3 DNA sequence: TGTGCCACCAGTGATTACGTGGGAGCGGGCTCCGGGGAGACCCAGTACTTC.

This chain joins TRBV20-1 and TRBJ2-7, with D perhaps TRBD1 (5 bases). This CDR3 has 14 amino acids. Germline assignment: CDR1 DFQATT and CDR2 SNEGSKA (reference sequence). Deletions cut 7 bases from V and 2 bases from J, with 18 bases between. The CDR3 region is CSVIGASQTYEQYF. The CDR3 nucleotides read TGCAGTGTCATAGGGGCCAGTCAGACCTACGAGCAGTACTTC.

CDR3 sequence (DNA): TGTGCCAGCAGCCAAGATCGTTCGGGGGCAACTAATGAAAAACTGTTTTTT. It is translated as CASSQDRSGATNEKLFF. The rearrangement uses TRBV14 and TRBJ1-4; D may be TRBD1 (5 bases). The CDR3 consists of 17 residues. CDR1 is SGHDN and CDR2 is FVKESK in the germline V gene. Trimming stripped 0 bases from V and 0 bases from J, with 11 bases between.

This clonotype appeared many times. The chain combines TRBV2 with TRBJ2-7; 9 nucleotides agree with TRBD2. This CDR3 region has 19 residues. In germline, CDR1 is SNHLY, CDR2 FYNNEI. The J segment lost 7 bases and the V segment lost 1 base, leaving 20 bases of the junction unmatched. The CDR3 loop is CASSEVTSLAGNKRGEQYF. DNA for the CDR3: TGTGCCAGCAGTGAAGTAACTTCCCTAGCGGGAAATAAACGGGGGGAGCAGTACTTC.

This clonotype was seen at least ten times. V is TRBV6-4 and J is TRBJ2-2; D possibly corresponds to TRBD2 (5 bases). CDR3 length: 15 residues. Looked up from germline, CDR1 is MRHNA and CDR2 is SNTAGT. V dropped 3 bases and J dropped 1 base, with 9 bases sitting between them. CDR3 protein: CASSEEEGNTGELFF. The CDR3 region has the DNA TGTGCCAGCAGTGAAGAAGAGGGGAACACCGGGGAGCTGTTTTTT.

This clonotype has ten or more counts. The V gene is TRBV7-8, the J gene TRBJ2-7, with 7 nucleotides matching TRBD1. The ends lost 6 bases at V and 6 bases at J; junction bases unmatched: 11. CDR1 SGHVS and CDR2 FQNEAQ come from the germline V gene. CDR3 length equals 14 residues. The CDR3 bases are TGTGCCAGCAGACAACGACAGGGACGGTCCGAGCAGTACTTC. Its translation is CASRQRQGRSEQYF.

This clonotype appeared a few times. The chain combines TRBV30 with TRBJ2-2, with TRBD2 matching 7 bases. The V gene end was trimmed by 3 bases and the J gene end by 8 bases; junction bases not matched to a gene: 9. Germline CDR1 GTSNPN, CDR2 SVGIG (reference sequence). The CDR3 spans 14 residues. The CDR3 DNA reads TGTGCCTGGAGAGGGAGCGGGAAAGCTGGGGAGCTGTTTTTT. This sequence encodes CAWRGSGKAGELFF.

The chain recombines TRBV6-5 with TRBJ2-7; 11 nucleotides match TRBD1. Trimming took 2 bases from V and 3 from J; bases not matched to a gene: 3. The V gene's germline CDR1 is MNHEY and CDR2 SVGAGI. This CDR3 comprises 15 residues. The CDR3 DNA reads TGTGCCAGCAGTTACGGGGGGACAGGGGGCTACGAGCAGTACTTC. Protein: CASSYGGTGGYEQYF.